These 23 T cell receptor beta chains were all obtained from the same sample, sequenced in a study of shared clonotypes between healthy human individuals. The table came from immunoSEQ multiplex PCR; TCRdb's copy has only in-frame clones and leaves some out. Of about 530,000 clones in the sample, 96% were seen once. Sequenced input: naive CD4+ T cells sorted from blood. Sample subset: CD45RA+ positively selected. The receptors derive from a woman between 25 and 40 years old in good health.

The chain uses TRBV9 and TRBJ1-1; D call uncertain. V lost 0 bases and J lost 0, with 9 bases in between. The CDR3 is made up of 15 amino acids. Germline CDR1 and CDR2: SGDLS and YYNGEE. The CDR3 nucleotides read TGTGCCAGCAGCGTAGTGCCCGACATGAACACTGAAGCTTTCTTT. Encoded protein: CASSVVPDMNTEAFF.

This chain links TRBV10-2 with TRBJ2-5; D uncertain. The J call may not be correct, given that the DNA end is closer to TRBJ2-7. The CDR3 loop spans 13 amino acids. CDR1 is WSHSY, CDR2 SAAADI, per germline. This chain's CDR3 is CASKERDTYEQYF. CDR3 DNA: TGCGCCAGCAAAGAACGAGACACCTACGAGCAGTACTTC.

The chain carries TRBV19 and TRBJ1-2; 11 positions agree with TRBD1. Germline CDR1 and CDR2: LNHDA and SQIVND (reference sequence). This CDR3 has 15 residues. The J segment lost 3 bases and the V segment lost 8 bases, leaving 8 bases of the junction unmatched. CDR3 in amino acids: CASANRDRGDYGYTF. CDR3 DNA sequence: TGTGCCAGTGCGAACCGGGACAGGGGGGACTATGGCTACACCTTC.

The chain recombines TRBV28 with TRBJ2-5; 9 positions agree with TRBD2. The closer fit of TRBJ2-7 to the DNA end suggests the J call may be wrong. The germline gives CDR1 MDHEN, CDR2 SYDVKM. The CDR3 has 13 residues. As DNA, the CDR3 is TGTGCCAGCAGTTTGACTAGCGGATACGAGCAGTACTTC. Its translation: CASSLTSGYEQYF.

V and J are TRBV14 and TRBJ2-7, with TRBD2 matching 9 bases. V lost 4 bases to trimming and J lost 2 bases; unmatched junction nucleotides: 6. The CDR3 consists of 15 residues. CDR1 and CDR2 (germline): SGHDN, FVKESK. The CDR3 is CASSPRLAGPYEQYF. Written as DNA, the CDR3 is TGTGCCAGCAGCCCCAGGCTAGCGGGGCCCTACGAGCAGTACTTC.

V usage is TRBV28 and J usage is TRBJ2-5; 9 bases line up with TRBD1. The germline gives CDR1 MDHEN, CDR2 SYDVKM. The CDR3 spans 15 residues. V trimming: 6 bases; J trimming: 4 bases; junction bases outside the gene matches: 9. Here the CDR3 DNA reads TGTGCCAGCAGACCCCCGGGACAGGGTTCAGAGACCCAGTACTTC. Translating gives CASRPPGQGSETQYF.

This chain uses TRBV28 with TRBJ2-3; TRBD2 matches 8 bases. This CDR3 contains 15 residues. Trimming cost V 4 bases and J 3 bases; bases outside gene matches: 6. Germline assignment: CDR1 MDHEN and CDR2 SYDVKM. The CDR3 spells CASSSSGSPTDTQYF. In nucleotides, the CDR3 is TGTGCCAGCAGTTCGAGCGGGAGTCCTACAGATACGCAGTATTTT.

This chain uses TRBV4-1 with TRBJ1-5; D ambiguous. Germline CDR1 is MGHRA and CDR2 is YSYEKL. This CDR3 comprises 18 residues. V was cut by 0 bases and J by 3 bases, with 18 bases left in between. This CDR3 is CASSQDVIRDRFNQPQHF. CDR3 nucleotide sequence: TGCGCCAGCAGCCAAGATGTTATTAGGGATCGGTTCAATCAGCCCCAGCATTTT.

The chain links TRBV5-1 to TRBJ2-1; D is possibly TRBD2 (5 bases). This CDR3 spans 16 amino acids. V gave up 3 bases and J gave up 5 bases, with 18 bases separating them. The germline gives CDR1 SGHRS, CDR2 YFSETQ. CDR3 loop: CASSSGNTLWDNEQFF. CDR3 nucleotides: TGCGCCAGCAGCTCCGGGAACACCCTATGGGACAATGAGCAGTTCTTC.

The chain carries TRBV6-5 and TRBJ2-1; D may be TRBD1 (6 bases). This CDR3 region has 15 residues. Trimming removed 7 bases from V and 5 bases from J, with 18 bases in between. Germline CDR1 reads MNHEY; CDR2 reads SVGAGI. This chain's CDR3 is CASTDVQGVHNEQFF. The CDR3 region has the DNA TGTGCCAGCACCGACGTACAGGGCGTTCACAATGAGCAGTTCTTC.

Only a few counts were recorded for this clone. The chain recombines TRBV10-3 with TRBJ2-7; 8 bases fit TRBD1. The J segment lost 1 base and the V segment lost 4 bases, leaving 3 bases of the junction unmatched. This CDR3 is built from 14 residues. Germline CDR1 reads ENHRY; CDR2 reads SYGVKD. CDR3 region: CAISAGQGSYEQYF. The CDR3 DNA reads TGTGCCATCAGTGCAGGACAGGGATCCTACGAGCAGTACTTC.

This clone is a singleton in its sample. The chain joins TRBV21-1 to TRBJ2-7; the D call in the table, TRBD1, was not verified against the DNA. TRBV21-1 is a pseudogene. The CDR3 sequence is 14 residues long. For the CDR3, the DNA is TGTGCCAGCAGATCAGGGACACCCTCCTACGAGCAGTACTTC. Its protein product is CASRSGTPSYEQYF.

The chain joins TRBV6-1 to TRBJ2-2; D possibly matches TRBD1 or TRBD2 (5 bases each). Germline assignment: CDR1 MNHNS and CDR2 SASEGT. CDR3 size: 15 residues. Deletions cut 1 base from V and 0 bases from J, with 6 bases between. As DNA, the CDR3 is TGTGCCAGCAGTGAAGGGGACGCGAACACCGGGGAGCTGTTTTTT. Its translation is CASSEGDANTGELFF.

The gene calls are TRBV14 and TRBJ2-1; D is unclear. Trimming took 2 bases from V and 9 from J, leaving 11 bases between them. The CDR3 consists of 13 residues. The germline V gene has CDR1 SGHDN and CDR2 FVKESK. In DNA, the CDR3 is TGTGCCAGCAGCCAATTCGAAGGAACTGAGCAGTTCTTC. This sequence encodes CASSQFEGTEQFF.

The chain links TRBV25-1 to TRBJ2-5; 12 bases agree with TRBD1. The DNA end is more similar to TRBJ2-7, so the J call may be wrong. CDR1 and CDR2 from the germline V gene are MGHDK and SYGVNS. This CDR3 has 15 amino acids. The CDR3 DNA reads TGTGCCAGCAGCGATACCGGGACAGGGGGCCACGAGCAGTACTTC. Translation: CASSDTGTGGHEQYF.

V and J are TRBV7-2 and TRBJ2-5; TRBD2 matches 11 bases. This CDR3 is built from 16 residues. The V segment lost 1 base and the J segment 6 bases; nucleotides outside the gene matches: 7. CDR1 and CDR2 from the germline V gene are SGHTA and FQGNSA. CDR3 in DNA: TGTGCCAGCAGCTTAGGGCTAGCGGGAGGTGGGAAGACCCAGTACTTC. Encoded protein: CASSLGLAGGGKTQYF.

The chain is built from TRBV6-1 and TRBJ1-5; 11 nucleotides match TRBD1. CDR3 length: 19 residues. Germline V gene lookup returns CDR1 MNHNS and CDR2 SASEGT. The V gene end was trimmed by 2 bases and the J gene end by 3 bases; junction bases not matched to a gene: 12. The DNA for the CDR3 is TGTGCCAGCAGTGAATTTTATATTGGGACAGGGGGTACCAATCAGCCCCAGCATTTT. It encodes CASSEFYIGTGGTNQPQHF.

In the case of this clone: Here the CDR3 omits its conserved ending phenylalanine or tryptophan, so a read error is the likely source. The limits of the CDR3 on the DNA are not certain, so only TCRdb's listed CDR3 is given. The chain recombines TRBV14 with TRBJ2-7; the table assigns TRBD1, which was not confirmed against the DNA. From its first to its last residue, the CDR3 has 13 amino acids. Germline lookup yields CDR1 SGHDN and CDR2 FVKESK. CDR3 protein: CASSLPDPGEGQA.

V and J are TRBV2 and TRBJ2-7; weak D call: TRBD2 (5 bases). With 4 bases removed from V and 4 bases from J, the gap between germline ends came to 14 bases. This CDR3 spans 14 amino acids. Germline CDR1 reads SNHLY; CDR2 reads FYNNEI. The CDR3 spells CASSVYGDRYEQYF. Written as DNA, the CDR3 is TGTGCCAGCAGTGTGTACGGGGATAGGTACGAGCAGTACTTC. Full variable domain (missing parts from reference TRBV2 and TRBJ2-7): EPEVTQTPSHQVTQMGQEVILRCVPISNHLYFYWYRQILGQKVEFLVSFYNNEISEKSEIFDDQFSVERPDGSNFTLKIRSTKLEDSAMYFCASSVYGDRYEQYFGPGTRLTVT.

This chain connects TRBV5-1 to TRBJ1-3; D not resolved. CDR3 length: 14 amino acids. Trimming stripped 0 bases from V and 8 bases from J, with 12 bases between. Germline CDR1 is SGHRS and CDR2 is YFSETQ. The CDR3 protein is CASSLGAPGDTIYF. The CDR3 DNA is TGCGCCAGCAGCTTGGGTGCTCCTGGGGACACCATATATTTT.

This chain joins TRBV28 and TRBJ2-7; 7 bases are shared with TRBD2. V gave up 6 bases and J gave up 0 bases; unmatched junction bases: 26. CDR1 and CDR2 (germline): MDHEN, SYDVKM. The CDR3 totals 21 residues. CDR3 sequence reads: CASRSAWVAPPLGGSSYEQYF. CDR3 DNA sequence: TGTGCCAGCAGATCAGCCTGGGTAGCTCCCCCCCTGGGCGGGAGCTCCTACGAGCAGTACTTC. Full variable domain (rest looked up from reference TRBV28 and TRBJ2-7): DVKVTQSSRYLVKRTGEKVFLECVQDMDHENMFWYRQDPGLGLRLIYFSYDVKMKEKGDIPEGYSVSREKKERFSLILESASTNQTSMYLCASRSAWVAPPLGGSSYEQYFGPGTRLTVT.

This chain joins TRBV5-7 and TRBJ2-7; no reliable D call. TRBV5-7 is filed as an ORF, its function uncertain. There are 14 residues in the CDR3. Deletions cut 1 base from V and 3 bases from J, with 11 bases between. CDR3 in DNA: TGTGCCAGCAGCTTGCTTAGCACAAACTACGAGCAGTACTTC. Protein sequence: CASSLLSTNYEQYF.

This chain connects TRBV28 to TRBJ1-4; possibly TRBD1 for D (6 bases). Germline V lookup: CDR1 MDHEN, CDR2 SYDVKM. V lost 6 bases and J lost 1, with 12 bases in between. The CDR3 covers 15 residues. The CDR3 region is CASRGYRETNEKLFF. CDR3 DNA: TGTGCCAGCAGGGGATACAGGGAAACTAATGAAAAACTGTTTTTT. The whole variable domain, filled in from reference TRBV28 and TRBJ1-4, reads DVKVTQSSRYLVKRTGEKVFLECVQDMDHENMFWYRQDPGLGLRLIYFSYDVKMKEKGDIPEGYSVSREKKERFSLILESASTNQTSMYLCASRGYRETNEKLFFGSGTQLSVL.